The text below deals with one T cell receptor beta chain. Its matching antigen is unknown. The record originates from a study of CD8+ T cells in alopecia areata. Overall study findings and caveats: Normal skin's resident alphabeta T cells are sequenced alongside lesional scalp T cells. It was lesional scalp, especially alopecia totalis/universalis, that showed higher clonality than normal scalp.

Germline CDR1 is WSHSY and CDR2 is SAAADI. Trimming pared 3 bases from V and 0 bases from J, leaving 12 bases between. The CDR3 sequence is 15 residues long. Sequencing relied on a cDNA template that was reverse transcribed from extracted RNA. Sequencing was performed with immunoSEQ multiplex PCR; in TCRdb, only in-frame clones are kept and a portion is missing. The table shows several thousand clones, with about two thirds occurring only once. In about five patients, CD4+ T cells were split by CD25+CD127- sorting. Collected material from alopecia areata patients comprised lesional scalp punch biopsies and peripheral blood.

V usage is TRBV10-2 and J usage is TRBJ2-7; tentative D call: TRBD2 (5 bases). The sequence came from a human donor with alopecia areata. Input material: CD4+ Tregs sorted from blood. The CDR3: CASSDRLPISYEQYF. CDR3 DNA sequence: TGCGCCAGCAGTGATAGACTACCAATCTCCTACGAGCAGTACTTC.